The TCR beta chain under discussion was sequenced for a study of blood T cell repertoires in COVID-19. Study overall: Acute-phase and convalescent COVID-19 samples originated in the United States, Italy and Spain.

Residents of 24 US areas, aged roughly 18 to 90 years, made up the participants. Participants' reported clinical history set cohort assignment. Original processing methods: Reference gene primer amplification gave estimated nucleated cell counts. Profiled with immunoSEQ multiplex PCR; TCRdb holds only in-frame clones, not every one. The V and J calls and clone size come from that table; D and trimming were worked out from the DNA. The sample consists of a few hundred thousand clones, around 86% of them appearing once. Germline lookup yields CDR1 LNHDA and CDR2 SQIVND (reference sequence). The CDR3 contains 20 residues. Deletions cut 4 bases from V and 0 bases from J, with 22 bases between.

The chain joins TRBV19 to TRBJ1-6, with D perhaps TRBD1 (6 bases). Sequencing was performed on PBMCs or T cells enriched from blood (not recorded which). This clonotype was sampled from a woman aged 40-49 years with acute COVID-19. The CDR3 nucleotides read TGTGCCAGTAGTACCCGAGGACAGTCTCAAGGATTCTCCTATAATTCACCCCTCCACTTT. Amino acids: CASSTRGQSQGFSYNSPLHF.